Below, 4 T cell receptor beta chains from the same sample are listed, as sequenced in a study of blood T cell repertoires in COVID-19. TCRdb's table, derived via immunoSEQ multiplex PCR, lists solely in-frame clones and lacks some. Counted here are around 260,000 clones, over 75% occurring once; the ten biggest clones make up roughly 2.5%. The material sequenced was peripheral blood. These receptors came from a woman aged 45-65 years with acute or convalescent COVID-19.

V usage is TRBV10-3 and J usage is TRBJ2-5; D not certain. V lost 4 bases to trimming and J lost 7 bases, with 10 bases between them. Looked up from germline, CDR1 is ENHRY and CDR2 is SYGVKD. The CDR3 has 12 amino acids. CDR3 loop: CAISGERGTQYF. In DNA, the CDR3 is TGTGCCATCAGTGGCGAACGAGGGACCCAGTACTTC.

This chain's CDR3 is CASSYSAAGGYTF. For the CDR3, the DNA is TGTGCCAGCAGTTACTCGGCCGCGGGAGGCTACACCTTC. The chain links TRBV6-5 to TRBJ1-2; D is ambiguous. This CDR3 has 13 amino acids. CDR1 is MNHEY and CDR2 is SVGAGI in the germline V gene. The V gene lost 0 bases and the J gene lost 8 bases, with 10 bases spanning the gap.

The chain couples TRBV4-3 to TRBJ2-1; TRBD1 matches at 9 bases. The CDR3 totals 15 residues. Germline V gene sequence: CDR1 LGHNA, CDR2 YSLEER. V trimming: 2 bases; J trimming: 8 bases; junction bases outside the gene matches: 7. The CDR3 DNA reads as TGCGCCAGCAGCCAACCGGGACAGGGATCCTATGAGCAGTTCTTC. Protein product: CASSQPGQGSYEQFF.

The rearrangement joins TRBV29-1 to TRBJ1-2, with no clear D. This CDR3 comprises 13 residues. CDR1 is SQVTM, CDR2 ANQGSEA, per germline. V was pared by 4 bases and J by 4 bases, with 13 bases between. For the CDR3, the DNA is TGCAGCGTTGGGAGGGAGGGCATCTATGGCTACACCTTC. The encoded protein is CSVGREGIYGYTF.